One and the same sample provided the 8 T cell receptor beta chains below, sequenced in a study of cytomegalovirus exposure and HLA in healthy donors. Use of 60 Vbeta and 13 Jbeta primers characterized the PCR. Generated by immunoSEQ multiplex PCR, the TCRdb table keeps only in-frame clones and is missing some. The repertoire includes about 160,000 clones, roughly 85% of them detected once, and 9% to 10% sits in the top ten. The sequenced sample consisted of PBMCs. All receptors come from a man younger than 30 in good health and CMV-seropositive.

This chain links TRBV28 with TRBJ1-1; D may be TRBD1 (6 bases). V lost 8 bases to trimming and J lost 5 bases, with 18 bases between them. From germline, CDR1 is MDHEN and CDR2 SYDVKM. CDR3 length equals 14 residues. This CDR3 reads CASGGAGRGTEAFF. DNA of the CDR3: TGTGCCAGCGGGGGGGCGGGACGAGGGACTGAAGCTTTCTTT.

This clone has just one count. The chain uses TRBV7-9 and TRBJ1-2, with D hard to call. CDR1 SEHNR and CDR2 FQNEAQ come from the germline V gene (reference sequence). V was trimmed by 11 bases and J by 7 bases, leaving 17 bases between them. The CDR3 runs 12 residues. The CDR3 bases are TGTGCCTCCCGCGGTGCGGAGGCTGGCTACACCTTC. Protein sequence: CASRGAEAGYTF. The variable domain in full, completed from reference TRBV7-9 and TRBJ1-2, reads DTGVSQNPRHKITKRGQNVTFRCDPISEHNRLYWYRQTLGQGPEFLTYFQNEAQLEKSRLLSDRFSAERPKGSFSTLEIQRTEQGDSAMYLCASRGAEAGYTFGSGTRLTVV.

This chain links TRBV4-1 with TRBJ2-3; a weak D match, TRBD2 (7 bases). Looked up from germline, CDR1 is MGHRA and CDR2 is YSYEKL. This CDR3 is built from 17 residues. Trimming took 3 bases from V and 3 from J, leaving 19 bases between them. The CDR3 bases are TGCGCCAGCAGCCAGGGTGTAGTGGGGGGGCCGACAGATACGCAGTATTTT. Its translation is CASSQGVVGGPTDTQYF.

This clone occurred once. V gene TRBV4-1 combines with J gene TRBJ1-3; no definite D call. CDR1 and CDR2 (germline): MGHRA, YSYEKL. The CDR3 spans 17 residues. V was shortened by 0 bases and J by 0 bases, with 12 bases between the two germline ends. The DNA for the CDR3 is TGCGCCAGCAGCCAAGATTTCCCGCCTAACTCTGGAAACACCATATATTTT. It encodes CASSQDFPPNSGNTIYF.

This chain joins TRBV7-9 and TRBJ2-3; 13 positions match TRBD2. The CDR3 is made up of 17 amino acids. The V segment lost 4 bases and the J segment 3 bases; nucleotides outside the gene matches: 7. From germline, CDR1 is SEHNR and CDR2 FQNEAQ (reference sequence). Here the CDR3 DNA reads TGTGCCAGCAGCTCAATCAGGGGACTAGCGGGAACAGATACGCAGTATTTT. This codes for CASSSIRGLAGTDTQYF.

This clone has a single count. As DNA, the CDR3 is TGCGCCAGCAGTGAGTCGAGTTACGAAGCTTTCTTT. Its translation: CASSESSYEAFF. V gene TRBV10-1 combines with J gene TRBJ1-1; the D is unclear. V gave up 0 bases and J gave up 8 bases, with 7 bases separating them. Germline lookup yields CDR1 WNHNN and CDR2 SYGVQD (reference sequence). The CDR3 runs to 12 residues.

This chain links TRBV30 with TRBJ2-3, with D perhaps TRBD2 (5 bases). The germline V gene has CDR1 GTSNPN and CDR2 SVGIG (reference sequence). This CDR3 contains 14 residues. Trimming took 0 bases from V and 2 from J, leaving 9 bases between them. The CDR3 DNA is TGTGCCTGGAGTGTAGGGAGACACACAGATACGCAGTATTTT. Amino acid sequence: CAWSVGRHTDTQYF.

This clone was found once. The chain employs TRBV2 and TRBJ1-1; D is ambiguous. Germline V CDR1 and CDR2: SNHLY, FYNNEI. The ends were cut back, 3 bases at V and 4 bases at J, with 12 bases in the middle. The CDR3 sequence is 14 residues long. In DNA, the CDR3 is TGTGCCAGCAGTGAGAGGGTCCTGAGCACTGAAGCTTTCTTT. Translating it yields CASSERVLSTEAFF.